This entry is about one T cell receptor (beta chain). The data were produced by immunoSEQ multiplex PCR, yet TCRdb's version contains in-frame clones alone and is incomplete. The data hold under 110,000 clones, with approximately 90% observed a single time. The data were taken from a study of T cell changes during pregnancy in multiple sclerosis. The CDR3 sequence is 16 residues long. Germline V gene data show CDR1 as MGHRA and CDR2 as YSYEKL. V trimming: 4 bases; J trimming: 6 bases; junction bases outside the gene matches: 15. The V gene is TRBV4-1, the J gene TRBJ2-7, with 7 nucleotides matching TRBD1. The clonotype comes from a female donor with multiple sclerosis, enrolled in a pregnancy study. The source material was peripheral blood, sampled after pregnancy. For the CDR3, the DNA is TGCGCCAGCAGCCTAACAAGGACCACAGGGGTTTTCGAGCAGTACTTC. Protein product: CASSLTRTTGVFEQYF.